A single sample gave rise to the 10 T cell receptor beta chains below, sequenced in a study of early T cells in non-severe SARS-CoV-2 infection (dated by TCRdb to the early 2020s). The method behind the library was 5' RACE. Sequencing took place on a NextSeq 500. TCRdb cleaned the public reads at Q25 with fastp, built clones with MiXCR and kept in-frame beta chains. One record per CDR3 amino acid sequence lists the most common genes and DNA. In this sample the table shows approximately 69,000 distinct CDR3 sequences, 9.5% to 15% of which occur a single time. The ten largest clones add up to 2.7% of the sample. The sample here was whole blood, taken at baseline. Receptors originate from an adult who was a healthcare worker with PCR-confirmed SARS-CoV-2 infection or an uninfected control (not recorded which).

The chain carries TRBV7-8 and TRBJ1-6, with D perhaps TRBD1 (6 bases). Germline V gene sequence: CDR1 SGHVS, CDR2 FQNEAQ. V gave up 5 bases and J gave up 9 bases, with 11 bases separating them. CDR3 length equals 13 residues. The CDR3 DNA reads TGTGCCAGCAGCCCGGACAGTGGTTCACCCCTCCACTTT. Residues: CASSPDSGSPLHF.

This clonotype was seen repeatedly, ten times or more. The CDR3: CASSQLRHYTGELFF. The CDR3 bases are TGTGCCAGCAGCCAACTTAGACACTACACCGGGGAGCTGTTTTTT. The chain couples TRBV28 to TRBJ2-2; D gene ambiguous. The CDR3 runs 15 residues. V lost 6 bases to trimming and J lost 3 bases, with 14 bases between them. CDR1 and CDR2 (germline): MDHEN, SYDVKM.

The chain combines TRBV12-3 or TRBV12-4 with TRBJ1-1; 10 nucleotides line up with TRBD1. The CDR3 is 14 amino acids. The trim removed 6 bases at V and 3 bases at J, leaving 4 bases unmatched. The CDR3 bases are TGTGCCAGCAGAGCGGACAGGGGGGACACTGAAGCTTTCTTT. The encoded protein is CASRADRGDTEAFF.

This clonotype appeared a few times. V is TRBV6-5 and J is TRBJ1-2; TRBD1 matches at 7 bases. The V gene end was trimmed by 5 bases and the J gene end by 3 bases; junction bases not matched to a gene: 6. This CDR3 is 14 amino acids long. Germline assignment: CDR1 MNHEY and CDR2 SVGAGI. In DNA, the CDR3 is TGTGCCAGCAGTGGACGACAGGGAGACTATGGCTACACCTTC. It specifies CASSGRQGDYGYTF.

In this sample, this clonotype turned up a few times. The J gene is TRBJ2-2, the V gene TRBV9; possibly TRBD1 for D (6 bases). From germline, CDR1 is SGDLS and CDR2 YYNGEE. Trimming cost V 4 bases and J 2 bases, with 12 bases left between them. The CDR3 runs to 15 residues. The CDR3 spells CASSPGHLNTGELFF. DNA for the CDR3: TGTGCCAGCAGCCCGGGACACCTTAACACCGGGGAGCTGTTTTTT.

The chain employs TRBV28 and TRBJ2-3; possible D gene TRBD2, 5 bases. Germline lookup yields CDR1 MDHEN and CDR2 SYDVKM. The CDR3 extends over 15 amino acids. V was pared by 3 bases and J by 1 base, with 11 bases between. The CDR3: CASSLGGRGTDTQYF. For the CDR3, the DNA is TGTGCCAGCAGTTTGGGCGGGCGGGGCACAGATACGCAGTATTTT.

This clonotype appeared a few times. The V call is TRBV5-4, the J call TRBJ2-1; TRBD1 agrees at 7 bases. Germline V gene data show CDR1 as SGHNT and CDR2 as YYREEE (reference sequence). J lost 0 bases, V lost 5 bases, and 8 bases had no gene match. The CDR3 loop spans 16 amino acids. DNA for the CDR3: TGTGCCAGCAGGGAAGGGGGCGGCAGCTCCTACAATGAGCAGTTCTTC. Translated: CASREGGGSSYNEQFF.

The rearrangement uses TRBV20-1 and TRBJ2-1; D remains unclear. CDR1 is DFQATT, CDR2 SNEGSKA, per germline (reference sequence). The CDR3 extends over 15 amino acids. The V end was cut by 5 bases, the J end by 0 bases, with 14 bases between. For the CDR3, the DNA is TGCAGTGCTCCACCCTACAGTAGCTCCTACAATGAGCAGTTCTTC. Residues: CSAPPYSSSYNEQFF.

CDR3 sequence (DNA): TGCGCCAGCAGTCAAACAGTCTCCACTGAAGCTTTCTTT. Translating gives CASSQTVSTEAFF. The chain links TRBV10-1 to TRBJ1-1; no definite D call. V lost 5 bases and J lost 4, with 11 bases in between. This CDR3 has 13 residues. Germline CDR1 and CDR2: WNHNN and SYGVQD (reference sequence).

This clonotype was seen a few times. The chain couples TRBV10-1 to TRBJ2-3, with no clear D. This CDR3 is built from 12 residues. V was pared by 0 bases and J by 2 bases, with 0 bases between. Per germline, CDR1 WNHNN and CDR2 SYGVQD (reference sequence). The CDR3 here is CASSESTDTQYF. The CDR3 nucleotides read TGCGCCAGCAGTGAGTCCACAGATACGCAGTATTTT.